The 32 T cell receptor beta chains below come from one sample, sequenced in a study of cytotoxic CD8 clonotypes in ibrutinib-treated CLL (dated by TCRdb to about 2021). Libraries were built with the immunoSEQ multiplex PCR assay. The source is immuneACCESS, and TCRdb retained only in-frame sequences with V and J called. Part of the clones is not carried over; for the studies checked, unresolved V genes explain less than half of this, and the remainder is unexplained. The sample yields about 200,000 clones; just under 80% were counted once. Over 10% of the sample is held by the ten biggest clonotypes. Interpreted using the paper, the time point label stands for: about twelve months on ibrutinib. Sequenced material: PBMCs, taken after 12 months of ibrutinib treatment. All receptors come from a human donor with chronic lymphocytic leukemia.

The rearrangement joins TRBV6-1 to TRBJ2-3, with 9 positions matching TRBD1. With 3 bases clipped from V and 0 bases from J, the junction kept 4 bases outside the gene matches. Per the germline V gene, CDR1 is MNHNS and CDR2 is SASEGT. The CDR3 spans 16 residues. In DNA form, the CDR3 reads TGTGCCAGCAGTGAGTACAGGGGGCCGAGCACAGATACGCAGTATTTT. This codes for CASSEYRGPSTDTQYF.

This clone has a handful of counts. The chain employs TRBV7-2 and TRBJ2-7; D is undetermined. Per the germline V gene, CDR1 is SGHTA and CDR2 is FQGNSA. The V end was cut by 2 bases, the J end by 4 bases, with 15 bases between. The length of the CDR3 is 15 residues. The chain's CDR3 is CASSLIGPVGYEQYF. The CDR3 region has the DNA TGTGCCAGCAGCTTAATCGGACCCGTGGGATACGAGCAGTACTTC.

This chain connects TRBV7-3 to TRBJ2-5, with TRBD2 matching over 7 bases. The CDR3 covers 18 residues. The V segment lost 1 base and the J segment 2 bases; nucleotides outside the gene matches: 13. Looked up from germline, CDR1 is SGHTA and CDR2 is FQGTGA. This chain's CDR3 is CASSLSPLRGAGQETQYF. DNA for the CDR3: TGTGCCAGCAGCTTAAGCCCTCTTCGGGGAGCGGGGCAAGAGACCCAGTACTTC.

J is TRBJ2-7 and V is TRBV28; D could derive from TRBD1 or TRBD2 (5 bases each). The CDR3 has 16 amino acids. The germline V gene has CDR1 MDHEN and CDR2 SYDVKM. V was shortened by 8 bases and J by 2 bases, with 22 bases between the two germline ends. CDR3 DNA: TGTGCCAGCGGCAGCGTCGGGACCCAAACCACCTACGAGCAGTACTTC. Encoded protein: CASGSVGTQTTYEQYF.

This clone appeared a few times. V is TRBV30 and J is TRBJ1-6; 7 bases are shared with TRBD1. The CDR3 is made up of 16 amino acids. CDR1 is GTSNPN and CDR2 is SVGIG in the germline V gene (reference sequence). The V segment lost 3 bases and the J segment 7 bases; nucleotides outside the gene matches: 12. CDR3 bases: TGTGCCTGGAGCGTCGACAGGGCTTGGGGGAATTCACCCCTCCACTTT. The encoded protein is CAWSVDRAWGNSPLHF. The full variable domain, completed using reference TRBV30 and TRBJ1-6, is SQTIHQWPATLVQPVGSPLSLECTVEGTSNPNLYWYRQAAGRGLQLLFYSVGIGQISSEVPQNLSASRPQDRQFILSSKKLLLSDSGFYLCAWSVDRAWGNSPLHFGNGTRLTVT.

V usage is TRBV9 and J usage is TRBJ1-2, with TRBD1 matching over 7 bases. Germline CDR1 reads SGDLS; CDR2 reads YYNGEE. V lost 0 bases and J lost 0; bases outside the gene matches: 5. CDR3 length equals 16 residues. The CDR3 DNA reads TGTGCCAGCAGCGTAGCGGCGGGACAGCCTAACTATGGCTACACCTTC. It encodes CASSVAAGQPNYGYTF.

The V and J genes are TRBV6-5 and TRBJ1-2, with 7 bases identical to TRBD1. V lost 6 bases, J lost 5 bases, and 6 bases stayed unmatched. CDR3 size: 13 residues. Germline assignment: CDR1 MNHEY and CDR2 SVGAGI. The CDR3: CASSLQGEYGYTF. In DNA, the CDR3 is TGTGCCAGCAGCCTTCAGGGGGAGTATGGCTACACCTTC.

This clone was counted once. The chain couples TRBV30 to TRBJ1-2, with D tentatively TRBD1 (5 bases). CDR1 and CDR2 (germline): GTSNPN, SVGIG (reference sequence). The CDR3 runs to 15 residues. Trimming removed 4 bases from V and 0 bases from J, with 15 bases in between. The CDR3 bases are TGTGCCTGGAAAGGGATGGACACCTCTAACTATGGCTACACCTTC. Translated, it gives CAWKGMDTSNYGYTF.

V is TRBV10-3 and J is TRBJ2-7; 8 bases fit TRBD1. CDR3 size: 13 residues. Germline trimming cut 6 bases from V and 4 bases from J; bases unmatched to any gene: 5. Germline V gene sequence: CDR1 ENHRY, CDR2 SYGVKD. CDR3 DNA: TGTGCCATCAGGGCAGGGGGCTCATACGAGCAGTACTTC. Protein sequence: CAIRAGGSYEQYF.

The genes are TRBV2 and TRBJ1-5; D remains ambiguous. Trimming cost V 7 bases and J 4 bases, with 14 bases left between them. Germline CDR1 SNHLY, CDR2 FYNNEI. The length of the CDR3 is 14 residues. Here the CDR3 DNA reads TGTGCCAGCAATTCGGGGTTGGGGAATCAGCCCCAGCATTTT. The encoded protein is CASNSGLGNQPQHF.

A few counts support this clone. J is TRBJ2-4 and V is TRBV28; D might be TRBD1 or TRBD2, each matching 5 bases. This CDR3 spans 13 amino acids. V lost 8 bases to trimming and J lost 8 bases, with 16 bases between them. Germline-derived CDR1 and CDR2 are MDHEN and SYDVKM. The CDR3 here is CASGTAIMDIQYF. CDR3 sequence (DNA): TGTGCCAGCGGGACCGCCATTATGGACATTCAGTACTTC.

The chain combines TRBV5-6 with TRBJ2-7, with a possible D match to TRBD2 (5 bases). The germline V gene has CDR1 SGHDT and CDR2 YYEEEE. V was shortened by 5 bases and J by 2 bases, with 14 bases between the two germline ends. The length of the CDR3 is 14 residues. The CDR3 sequence: CASSYRGVTYEQYF. Written as DNA, the CDR3 is TGTGCCAGCAGTTACCGGGGAGTTACCTACGAGCAGTACTTC.

This clone has more than one count but fewer than ten. The rearrangement joins TRBV7-9 to TRBJ1-1, with a weak D call TRBD1 (5 bases). Germline-derived CDR1 and CDR2 are SEHNR and FQNEAQ (reference sequence). The CDR3 contains 13 residues. Deletions cut 5 bases from V and 0 bases from J, with 7 bases between. The CDR3 is CASSLTVNTEAFF. CDR3 nucleotides: TGTGCCAGCAGCCTGACAGTGAACACTGAAGCTTTCTTT.

The J gene is TRBJ2-2, the V gene TRBV7-3; D is uncertain. Germline loops: CDR1 SGHTA, CDR2 FQGTGA. Between the trimmed V and J ends, which lost 0 bases and 3 bases, there was a span of 5 bases. This CDR3 is built from 14 residues. This chain's CDR3 is CASSLTRYTGELFF. DNA for the CDR3: TGTGCCAGCAGCTTAACTCGGTACACCGGGGAGCTGTTTTTT.

J is TRBJ2-6 and V is TRBV21-1; TRBD1 was called by the table and not checked on the DNA. TRBV21-1 has pseudogene status. This CDR3 has 19 residues. CDR3 sequence (DNA): TGTGCCAGCAGCAGTACATTGGGGACAGGGGCACCTGGGGCCAACGTCCTGACTTTC. Translating it yields CASSSTLGTGAPGANVLTF.

The V and J genes are TRBV30 and TRBJ2-2, with 8 nucleotides matching TRBD2. V lost 6 bases to trimming and J lost 0 bases; unmatched junction nucleotides: 6. The germline gives CDR1 GTSNPN, CDR2 SVGIG (reference sequence). This CDR3 region has 15 residues. CDR3 coding DNA: TGTGCCTGCCCGACTAGCGCGGCGAACACCGGGGAGCTGTTTTTT. This sequence encodes CACPTSAANTGELFF.

V gene TRBV2 combines with J gene TRBJ2-3, with 11 bases identical to TRBD2. Looked up from germline, CDR1 is SNHLY and CDR2 is FYNNEI. This CDR3 spans 16 amino acids. The trim removed 7 bases at V and 2 bases at J, leaving 8 bases unmatched. The chain's CDR3 is CASMASGGTHTDTQYF. The CDR3 DNA follows: TGTGCCAGCATGGCTAGCGGGGGGACTCACACAGATACGCAGTATTTT.

The chain uses TRBV14 and TRBJ1-6; D ambiguous. The V end lost 2 bases, the J end lost 11 bases, and 7 bases lay between the germline ends. The CDR3 has 12 amino acids. CDR1 is SGHDN, CDR2 FVKESK, per germline. DNA for the CDR3: TGTGCCAGCAGCCAAATATCGGCACCCCTCCACTTT. This gives the protein CASSQISAPLHF.

This chain uses TRBV30 with TRBJ1-1; 8 bases map to TRBD1. V gave up 5 bases and J gave up 8 bases; unmatched junction bases: 10. From germline, CDR1 is GTSNPN and CDR2 SVGIG (reference sequence). The CDR3 has 13 amino acids. The CDR3: CAWARGTGREAFF. CDR3 sequence (DNA): TGTGCCTGGGCTAGGGGGACAGGCAGGGAAGCTTTCTTT.

The chain combines TRBV6-1 with TRBJ1-3; D unclear. CDR3 length: 14 amino acids. V dropped 4 bases and J dropped 2 bases, with 9 bases sitting between them. Germline-derived CDR1 and CDR2 are MNHNS and SASEGT. Written as DNA, the CDR3 is TGTGCCAGCAGTGTTGAAGTTACTGGAAACACCATATATTTT. This codes for CASSVEVTGNTIYF.

CDR3 bases: TGCGCCAGCAGCCAACCAGCGGAATACCAAGAGACCCAGTACTTC. Translated, it gives CASSQPAEYQETQYF. V gene TRBV4-1 combines with J gene TRBJ2-5, with a weak D call TRBD2 (5 bases). This CDR3 is 15 amino acids long. The germline CDR1 and CDR2 sequences are MGHRA and YSYEKL. With 2 bases removed from V and 0 bases from J, the gap between germline ends came to 10 bases.

The V call is TRBV25-1, the J call TRBJ2-6; 10 bases match TRBD1. CDR3 length: 18 residues. Germline loops: CDR1 MGHDK, CDR2 SYGVNS. V trimming: 3 bases; J trimming: 3 bases; junction bases outside the gene matches: 8. CDR3 sequence reads: CASSDNTGTGVGANVLTF. CDR3 sequence (DNA): TGTGCCAGCAGTGATAACACCGGGACAGGGGTTGGGGCCAACGTCCTGACTTTC.

The gene calls are TRBV28 and TRBJ2-7, with no clear D. The germline V gene encodes CDR1 MDHEN and CDR2 SYDVKM. The ends were cut back, 2 bases at V and 3 bases at J, with 11 bases in the middle. This CDR3 is built from 14 residues. CDR3 bases: TGTGCCAGCAGTTTAGCCGGAGAGGACTACGAGCAGTACTTC. Encoded protein: CASSLAGEDYEQYF.

This clone has more than one count but fewer than ten. The genes are TRBV2 and TRBJ2-1; 8 bases line up with TRBD1. V dropped 6 bases and J dropped 7; count of bases not matched to a gene: 11. Germline V gene sequence: CDR1 SNHLY, CDR2 FYNNEI. The CDR3 spans 15 residues. The CDR3 coding sequence is TGTGCCAGCAGACCTGGACAGGGTAGAGGTAATGAGCAGTTCTTC. This gives the protein CASRPGQGRGNEQFF.

This chain joins TRBV4-2 and TRBJ2-7; TRBD2 matches 8 bases. V shed 3 bases, J shed 2 bases, and the junction held 12 bases outside the gene matches. The CDR3 loop spans 17 amino acids. CDR1 and CDR2 (germline): LGHNA, YNFKEQ. CDR3 region: CASSHSPGTSGTYEQYF. DNA of the CDR3: TGTGCCAGCAGCCACTCCCCGGGGACTAGTGGAACCTACGAGCAGTACTTC.

This clone has just one count. CDR3 region: CASSDGDQGNTEAFF. The CDR3, as DNA: TGTGCCAGCAGTGATGGCGACCAGGGGAACACTGAAGCTTTCTTT. The rearrangement uses TRBV6-1 and TRBJ1-1; possible D gene TRBD1, 5 bases. Trimming removed 3 bases at V and 1 base at J, with 12 bases between. Germline loops: CDR1 MNHNS, CDR2 SASEGT. The CDR3 covers 15 residues.

This chain links TRBV5-4 with TRBJ1-6; D is ambiguous. With 2 bases removed from V and 3 bases from J, the gap between germline ends came to 15 bases. The CDR3 totals 17 residues. Per the germline V gene, CDR1 is SGHNT and CDR2 is YYREEE (reference sequence). The CDR3 DNA reads as TGTGCCAGCAGCTTAAACCCCCGAGCCATCTATAATTCACCCCTCCACTTT. Residues: CASSLNPRAIYNSPLHF.

The chain couples TRBV4-1 to TRBJ2-1; D remains unclear. In germline, CDR1 is MGHRA, CDR2 YSYEKL. Trimming shortened V by 6 bases and J by 3 bases, and 9 bases separated the two germline ends. This CDR3 has 13 residues. The CDR3 protein is CASRGDNYNEQFF. CDR3 sequence (DNA): TGCGCCAGCAGGGGTGACAACTACAATGAGCAGTTCTTC.

This chain connects TRBV19 to TRBJ2-1, with TRBD1 as a possible D gene (5 bases). CDR1 and CDR2 from the germline V gene are LNHDA and SQIVND (reference sequence). V lost 5 bases and J lost 7, with 12 bases in between. The CDR3 is made up of 13 amino acids. The CDR3 spells CASSPWAGNEQFF. DNA for the CDR3: TGTGCCAGTAGTCCCTGGGCAGGGAATGAGCAGTTCTTC.

The rearrangement links TRBV5-1 to TRBJ1-5, with 7 bases that match TRBD1. CDR1 and CDR2 from the germline V gene are SGHRS and YFSETQ. CDR3 size: 15 residues. Trimming removed 5 bases from V and 5 bases from J; junction bases left unmatched: 10. The CDR3 DNA reads TGCGCCAGCAGTCTACAGGGGAGAGGAGATCAGCCCCAGCATTTT. Its translation: CASSLQGRGDQPQHF.

As regards this clone: Other nucleotide sequences from this sample produce the same CDR3. The chain combines TRBV11-2 with TRBJ2-3, with 9 bases aligning to TRBD1. Germline V gene lookup returns CDR1 SGHAT and CDR2 FQNNGV. There are 15 residues in the CDR3. The junction had 7 bases not matched to a gene; V was cut back by 5 bases and J by 4 bases. In DNA form, the CDR3 reads TGTGCCAGCAGCACGTACAGGGGGCGAGCAGATACGCAGTATTTT. Amino acids: CASSTYRGRADTQYF. Based on the CDR3 plus reference TRBV11-2 and TRBJ2-3, the full variable domain is EAGVAQSPRYKIIEKRQSVAFWCNPISGHATLYWYQQILGQGPKLLIQFQNNGVVDDSQLPKDRFSAERLKGVDSTLKIQPAKLEDSAVYLCASSTYRGRADTQYFGPGTRLTVL.

The sample holds a few counts of this clone. This chain links TRBV5-1 with TRBJ1-4, with D possibly being TRBD1 (6 bases). The CDR3 runs 14 residues. Looked up from germline, CDR1 is SGHRS and CDR2 is YFSETQ. The ends were cut back, 5 bases at V and 6 bases at J, with 14 bases in the middle. CDR3 sequence (DNA): TGCGCCAGCAGTCTAGGGGGGGCCGATGAAAAACTGTTTTTT. Amino acid sequence: CASSLGGADEKLFF.